This T cell receptor (beta chain) appears in the sequencing data of a study of shared clonotypes between healthy human individuals. The wider study: Each donor's CD8 memory used one plate, CD8 naive two, each CD4 subset three.

Libraries were prepared by immunoSEQ multiplex PCR; TCRdb keeps only in-frame clonotypes and omits some of them. The data contain approximately 100,000 clones, more than 65% of them singletons. All participating donors were Caucasian adults from Nashville, Tennessee. V shed 4 bases, J shed 1 base, and the junction held 3 bases outside the gene matches. The germline V gene has CDR1 SGDLS and CDR2 YYNGEE. This CDR3 is 14 amino acids long. Findings and caveats of the study: Specimens sampled were limited to blood, with tissue repertoires likely differing. A few donors had 4% to 6.5% of their naive CD4 clonotypes in common.

This clone was counted only a few times. Its target is unknown. The sequence was obtained from a woman aged 30 to 39 in good health. The sample was memory CD8+ T cells sorted from blood. Subset noted: CD45RO+ cells pooled with CCR7-negative TemRA cells. V gene TRBV9 combines with J gene TRBJ2-5; 8 nucleotides match TRBD2. The CDR3 region is CASSLSGTQETQYF. The CDR3 nucleotides read TGTGCCAGCAGCCTTAGCGGGACCCAAGAGACCCAGTACTTC.